This T cell receptor beta chain was recovered during a study of T-cell reconstitution after alpha-beta-depleted transplantation in children. Study-wide results and caveats: Counts and diversity of T cells one year after transplant came mostly from newly produced T cells. Alpha-beta T cells present about two months after transplant were reported to originate from several hundred expanded graft clones.

As regards this clonotype: Its antigen is unidentified.

Germline values: CDR1 SGDLS, CDR2 YYNGEE. CDR3 size: 13 residues. V was cut by 2 bases and J by 3 bases, with 9 bases left in between. Unique molecular identifiers were used to barcode this TCRbeta library. TCRdb re-derived calls from the PCR reads in MiXCR, one entry per CDR3 protein. The table lists around 25,000 distinct CDR3 sequences, over 15% of them singletons. The genes are TRBV9 and TRBJ2-7; D not certain. The TCR comes from a male patient between 2 and 15 years old who had a stem cell transplant for acute lymphoblastic leukemia, so the T cells may come from the graft donor. This material consisted of PBMCs, mostly from graft donor cells, taken 60 days after TCRalphabeta/CD19-depleted stem cell transplant. CDR3 bases: TGTGCCAGCAGCGTTAGCTTAAACTACGAGCAGTACTTC. Translating it yields CASSVSLNYEQYF.